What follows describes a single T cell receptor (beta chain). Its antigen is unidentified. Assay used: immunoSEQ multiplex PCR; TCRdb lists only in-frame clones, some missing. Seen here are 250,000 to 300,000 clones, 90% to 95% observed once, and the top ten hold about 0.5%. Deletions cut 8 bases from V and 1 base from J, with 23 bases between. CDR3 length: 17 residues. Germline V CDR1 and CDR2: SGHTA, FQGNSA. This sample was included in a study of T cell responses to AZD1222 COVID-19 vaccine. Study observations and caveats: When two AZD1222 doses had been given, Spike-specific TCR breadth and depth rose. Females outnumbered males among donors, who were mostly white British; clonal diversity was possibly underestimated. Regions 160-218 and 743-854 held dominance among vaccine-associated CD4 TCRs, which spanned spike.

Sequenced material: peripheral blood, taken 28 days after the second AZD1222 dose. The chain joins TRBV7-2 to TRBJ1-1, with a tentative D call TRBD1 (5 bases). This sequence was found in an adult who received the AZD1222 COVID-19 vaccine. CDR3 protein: CASEEYVGRGRNTEAFF. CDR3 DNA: TGTGCCAGCGAGGAGTACGTGGGGAGGGGAAGGAACACTGAAGCTTTCTTT.